The subject of this entry is one TCR beta chain. This entry is derived from a study of blood T cell repertoires in COVID-19. J lost 5 bases, V lost 4 bases, and 13 bases had no gene match. Germline CDR1 MDHEN, CDR2 SYDVKM. The CDR3 extends over 19 amino acids. Only in-frame clones appear in the TCRdb table, and some are missing; sequencing was by immunoSEQ multiplex PCR. The sample shows about 110,000 clones, approximately 80% of them seen only once. The clonotype comes from a woman aged 60-70 years with acute or convalescent COVID-19. This rearrangement joins TRBV28 to TRBJ2-5; TRBD2 matches at 16 bases. Sequenced input: peripheral blood. Here the CDR3 DNA reads TGTGCCAGCAGTTCACCGCGGGGTGGGACTAGCGGGAGGGGGGAGACCCAGTACTTC. Translating gives CASSSPRGGTSGRGETQYF.